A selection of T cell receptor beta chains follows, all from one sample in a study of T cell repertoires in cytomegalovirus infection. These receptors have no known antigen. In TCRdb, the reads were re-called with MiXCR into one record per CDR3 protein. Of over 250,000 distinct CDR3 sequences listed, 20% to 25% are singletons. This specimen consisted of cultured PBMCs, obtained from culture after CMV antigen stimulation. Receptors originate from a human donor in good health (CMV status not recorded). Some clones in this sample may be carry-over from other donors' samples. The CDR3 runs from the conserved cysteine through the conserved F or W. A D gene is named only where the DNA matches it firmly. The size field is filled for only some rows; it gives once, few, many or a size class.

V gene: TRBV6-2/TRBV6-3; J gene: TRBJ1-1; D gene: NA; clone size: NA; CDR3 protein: CASSYLWELPWTEAFF; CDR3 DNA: TGTGCCAGCAGTTACTTGTGGGAACTACCGTGGACTGAAGCTTTCTTT
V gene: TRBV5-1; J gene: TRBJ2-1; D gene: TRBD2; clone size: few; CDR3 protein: CASSLRVAGTYNEQFF; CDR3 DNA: TGCGCCAGCAGCTTGAGAGTAGCGGGGACCTACAATGAGCAGTTCTTC
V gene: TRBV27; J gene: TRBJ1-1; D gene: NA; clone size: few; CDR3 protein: CASSLNPGAPTEAFF; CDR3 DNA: TGTGCCAGCAGTTTAAATCCGGGGGCGCCCACTGAAGCTTTCTTT
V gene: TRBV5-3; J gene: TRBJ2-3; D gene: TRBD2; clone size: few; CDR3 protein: CASTSFKAGGTDTQYF; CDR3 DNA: TGTGCCAGCACCTCGTTTAAAGCGGGAGGAACAGATACGCAGTATTTT
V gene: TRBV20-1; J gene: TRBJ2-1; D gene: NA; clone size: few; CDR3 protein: CSAKGTATYNEQFF; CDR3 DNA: TGCAGTGCTAAAGGGACTGCGACATACAATGAGCAGTTCTTC
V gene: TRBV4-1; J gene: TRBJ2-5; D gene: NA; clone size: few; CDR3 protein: CASSQDGTQQETQYF; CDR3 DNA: TGCGCCAGCAGCCAAGATGGGACACAGCAAGAGACCCAGTACTTC
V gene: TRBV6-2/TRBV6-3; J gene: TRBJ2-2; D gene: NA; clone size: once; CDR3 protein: CASSYLALNTGELFF; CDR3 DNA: TGTGCCAGCAGTTACTTGGCCTTGAACACCGGGGAGCTGTTTTTT
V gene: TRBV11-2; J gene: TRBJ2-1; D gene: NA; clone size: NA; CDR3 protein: CASSLGPLRNEQFF; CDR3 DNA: TGTGCCAGCAGCTTAGGCCCCTTGAGGAATGAGCAGTTCTTC
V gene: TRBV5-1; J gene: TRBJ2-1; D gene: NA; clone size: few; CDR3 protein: CASSSGDYNEQFF; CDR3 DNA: TGCGCCAGCAGCTCCGGGGACTACAATGAGCAGTTCTTC
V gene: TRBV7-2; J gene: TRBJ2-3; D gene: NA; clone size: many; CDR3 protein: CASSYQVGGRDTQYF; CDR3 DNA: TGTGCCAGCAGCTACCAGGTGGGAGGAAGAGATACGCAGTATTTT
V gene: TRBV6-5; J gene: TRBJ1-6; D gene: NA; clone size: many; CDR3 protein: CASSTGPPSSPLHF; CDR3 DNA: TGTGCCAGCAGTACGGGACCGCCTAGTTCACCCCTCCACTTT
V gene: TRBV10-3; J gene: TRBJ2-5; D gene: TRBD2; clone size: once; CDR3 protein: CATTSSGGFQETQYF; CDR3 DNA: TGTGCCACGACTTCTAGCGGAGGGTTCCAAGAGACCCAGTACTTC
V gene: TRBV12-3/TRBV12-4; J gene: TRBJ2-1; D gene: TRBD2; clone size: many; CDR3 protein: CASSHGTIKEQFF; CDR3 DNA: TGTGCCAGCAGCCACGGGACTATAAAAGAGCAGTTCTTC
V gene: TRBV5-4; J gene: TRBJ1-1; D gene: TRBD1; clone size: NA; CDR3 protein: CASSLSTGGATEAFF; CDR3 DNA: TGTGCCAGCAGCTTGTCGACAGGGGGCGCAACTGAAGCTTTCTTT
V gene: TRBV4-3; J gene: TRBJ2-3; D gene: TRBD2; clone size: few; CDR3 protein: CASSQDWELAGISDTQYF; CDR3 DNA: TGCGCCAGCAGCCAAGATTGGGAACTAGCGGGAATATCAGATACGCAGTATTTT
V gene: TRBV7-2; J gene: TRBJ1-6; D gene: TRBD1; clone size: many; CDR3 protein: CASSFRQGTNSPLHF; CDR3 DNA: TGTGCCAGCAGCTTTAGACAGGGCACTAATTCACCCCTCCACTTT
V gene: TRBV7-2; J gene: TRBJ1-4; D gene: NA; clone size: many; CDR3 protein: CASSSWTDEKLFF; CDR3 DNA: TGTGCCAGCAGCTCCTGGACAGATGAAAAACTGTTTTTT
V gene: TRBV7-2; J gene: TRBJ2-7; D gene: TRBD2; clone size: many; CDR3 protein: CASSLSGGSYEQYF; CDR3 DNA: TGTGCCAGCAGCTTGAGCGGGGGATCCTACGAGCAGTACTTC
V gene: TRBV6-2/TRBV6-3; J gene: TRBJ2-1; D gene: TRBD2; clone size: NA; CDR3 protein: CASRLSGGSYNEQFF; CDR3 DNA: TGTGCCAGCAGATTAAGCGGGGGCTCCTACAATGAGCAGTTCTTC
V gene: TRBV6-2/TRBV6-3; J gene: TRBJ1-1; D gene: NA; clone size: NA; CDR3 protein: CASSYDRRAVEAFF; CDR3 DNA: TGTGCCAGCAGTTACGACCGCCGGGCGGTTGAAGCTTTCTTT
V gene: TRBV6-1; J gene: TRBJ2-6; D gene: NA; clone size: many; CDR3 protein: CATSGHLSGANVLTF; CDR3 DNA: TGTGCAACTTCGGGACATCTCTCTGGGGCCAACGTCCTGACTTTC
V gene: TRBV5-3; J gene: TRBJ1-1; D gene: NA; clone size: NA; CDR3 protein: CASSFPNRGSDTEAFF; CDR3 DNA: TGTGCCAGCAGCTTCCCGAATCGGGGGTCGGACACTGAAGCTTTCTTT
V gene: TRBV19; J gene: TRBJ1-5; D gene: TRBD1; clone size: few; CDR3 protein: CASSLGQGRRQPQHF; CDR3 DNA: TGTGCCAGTAGTCTCGGACAGGGACGTCGTCAGCCCCAGCATTTT
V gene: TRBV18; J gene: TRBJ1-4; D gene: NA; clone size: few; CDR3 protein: CASSPMGPNEKLFF; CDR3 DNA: TGTGCCAGCTCACCTATGGGGCCTAATGAAAAACTGTTTTTT
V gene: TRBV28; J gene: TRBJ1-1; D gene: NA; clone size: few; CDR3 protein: CASSSFPPAGLTFF; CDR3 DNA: TGTGCCAGCAGTTCTTTTCCCCCGGCAGGTTTAACTTTCTTT
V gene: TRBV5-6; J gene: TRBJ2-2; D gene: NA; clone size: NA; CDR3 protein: CASSLGQYPGELFF; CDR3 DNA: TGTGCCAGCAGCTTGGGCCAGTACCCCGGGGAGCTGTTTTTT
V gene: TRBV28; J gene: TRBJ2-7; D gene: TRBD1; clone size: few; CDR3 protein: CASSLGTASSYEQYF; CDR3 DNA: TGTGCCAGCAGTTTAGGGACAGCGAGCTCCTACGAGCAGTACTTC
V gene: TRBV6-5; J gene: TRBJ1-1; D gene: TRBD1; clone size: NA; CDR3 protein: CASRKQGGTEAFF; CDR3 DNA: TGTGCCAGCAGAAAACAGGGGGGGACTGAAGCTTTCTTT
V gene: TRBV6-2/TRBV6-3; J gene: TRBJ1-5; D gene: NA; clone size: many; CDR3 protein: CASRKTGGGQPQHF; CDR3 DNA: TGTGCCAGCAGGAAAACGGGGGGCGGTCAGCCCCAGCATTTT
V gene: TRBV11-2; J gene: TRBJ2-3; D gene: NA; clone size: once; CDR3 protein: CASSLRGRWSTDTQYF; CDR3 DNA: TGTGCCAGCAGCTTAAGGGGTAGATGGAGCACAGATACGCAGTATTTT
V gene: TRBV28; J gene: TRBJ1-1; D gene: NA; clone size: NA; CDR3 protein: CASMAGDMNTEAFF; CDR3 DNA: TGTGCCAGCATGGCGGGGGACATGAACACTGAAGCTTTCTTT
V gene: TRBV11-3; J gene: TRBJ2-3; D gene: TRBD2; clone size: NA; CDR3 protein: CASSPWLKGTSGRWGDTDTQYF; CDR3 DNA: TGTGCCAGCAGCCCTTGGTTGAAGGGGACTAGCGGGAGATGGGGTGACACAGATACGCAGTATTTT
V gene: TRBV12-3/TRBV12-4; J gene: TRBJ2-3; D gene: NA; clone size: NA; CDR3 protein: CASSSGDTDTQYF; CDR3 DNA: TGTGCCAGCAGTTCTGGAGACACAGATACGCAGTATTTT
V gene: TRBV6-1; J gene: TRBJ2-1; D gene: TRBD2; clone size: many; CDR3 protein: CASSLAGGRNEQFF; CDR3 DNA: TGTGCCAGCAGTCTAGCGGGAGGGCGCAATGAGCAGTTCTTC
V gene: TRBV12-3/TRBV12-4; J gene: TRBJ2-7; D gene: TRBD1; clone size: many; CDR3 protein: CASSSGTGASYEQYF; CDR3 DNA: TGTGCCAGCAGTTCCGGGACAGGGGCCTCCTACGAGCAGTACTTC
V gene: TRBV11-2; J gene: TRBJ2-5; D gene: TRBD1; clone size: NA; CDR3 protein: CASSSRGDRDF; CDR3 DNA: TGTGCCAGCAGCTCCAGAGGCGACAGGGACTTC
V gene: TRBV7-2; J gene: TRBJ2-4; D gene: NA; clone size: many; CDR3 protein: CASSLKNIQYF; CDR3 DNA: TGTGCCAGCAGCTTAAAAAACATTCAGTACTTC
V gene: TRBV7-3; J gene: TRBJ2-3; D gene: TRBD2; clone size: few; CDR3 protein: CASSTSGISTDTQYF; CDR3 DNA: TGTGCCAGCAGCACTAGCGGGATAAGCACAGATACGCAGTATTTT
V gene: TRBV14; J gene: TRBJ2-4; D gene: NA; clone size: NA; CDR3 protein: CASSQGGGRYIQYF; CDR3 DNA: TGTGCCAGCAGCCAAGGAGGGGGGAGGTACATTCAGTACTTC
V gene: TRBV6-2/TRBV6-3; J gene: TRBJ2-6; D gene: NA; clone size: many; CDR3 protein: CASSPFGLSGANVLTF; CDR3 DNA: TGTGCCAGCAGCCCATTTGGGTTATCTGGGGCCAACGTCCTGACTTTC
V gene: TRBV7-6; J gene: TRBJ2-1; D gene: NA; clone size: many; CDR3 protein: CASSLGWYNEQFF; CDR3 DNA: TGTGCCAGCAGCTTAGGGTGGTACAATGAGCAGTTCTTC
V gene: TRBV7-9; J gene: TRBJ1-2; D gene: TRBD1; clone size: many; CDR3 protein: CASSLAGRGSNYGYTF; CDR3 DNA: TGTGCCAGCAGCTTAGCGGGCAGGGGGTCTAACTATGGCTACACCTTC
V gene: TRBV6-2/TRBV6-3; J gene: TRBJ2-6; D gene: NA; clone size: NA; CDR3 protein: CASHEKMWWANVLTF; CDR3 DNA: TGTGCCAGCCACGAAAAGATGTGGTGGGCCAACGTCCTGACTTTC
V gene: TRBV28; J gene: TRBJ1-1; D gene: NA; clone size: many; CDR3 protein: CASSLGGSGNTEAFF; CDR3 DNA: TGTGCCAGCAGTTTAGGGGGGAGTGGCAACACTGAAGCTTTCTTT
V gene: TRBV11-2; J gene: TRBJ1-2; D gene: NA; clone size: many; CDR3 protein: CASSLINRNYGYTF; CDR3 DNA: TGTGCCAGCAGCTTAATAAATCGTAACTATGGCTACACCTTC